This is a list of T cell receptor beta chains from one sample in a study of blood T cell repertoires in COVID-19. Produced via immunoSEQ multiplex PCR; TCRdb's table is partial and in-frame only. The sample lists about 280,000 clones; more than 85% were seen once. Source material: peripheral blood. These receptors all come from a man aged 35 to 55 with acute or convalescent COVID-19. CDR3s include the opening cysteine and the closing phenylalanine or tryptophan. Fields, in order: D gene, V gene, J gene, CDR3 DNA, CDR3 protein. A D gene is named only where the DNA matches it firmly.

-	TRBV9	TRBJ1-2	TGTGCCAGCAGCGCTAGAGGCCCTAGGGATTCAGGGGGCTACACCTTC	CASSARGPRDSGGYTF
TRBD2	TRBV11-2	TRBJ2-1	TGTGCCAGCATCCTAACGTCGGCGGGGGGGCCTGTTGAGCAGTTCTTC	CASILTSAGGPVEQFF
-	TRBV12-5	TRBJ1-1	TGTGCTAGTGGTCGTCCCTCCCTTGAAGCTTTCTTT	CASGRPSLEAFF
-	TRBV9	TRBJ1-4	TGTGCCAGCAGCCCTAGAGGCGATGAAAAACTGTTTTTT	CASSPRGDEKLFF
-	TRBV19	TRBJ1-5	TGTGCCAGTAGTATAATGAGGATTTATAGCAATCAGCCCCAGCATTTT	CASSIMRIYSNQPQHF
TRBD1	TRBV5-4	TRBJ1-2	TGTGCCAGCAGCAAACCCGGGACAGACGGCTACACCTTC	CASSKPGTDGYTF
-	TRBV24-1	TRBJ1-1	TGTGCCACCAGTGAACGGCCCCGACAGTCGCGCACTGAAGCTTTCTTT	CATSERPRQSRTEAFF
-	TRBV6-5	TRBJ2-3	TGTGCCAGCAGGCCCCTAAGCACAGATACGCAGTATTTT	CASRPLSTDTQYF
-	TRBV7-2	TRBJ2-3	TGTGCCAGCAGCGTCACTATCCAAGATACGCAGTATTTT	CASSVTIQDTQYF
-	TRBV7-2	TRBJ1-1	TGTGCCAGCAGCAAACAACCTCAGGTTCCCACTGAAGCTTTCTTT	CASSKQPQVPTEAFF
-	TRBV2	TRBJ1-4	TGTGCCAGCAGTGGACAGGTTAATGAAAAACTGTTTTTT	CASSGQVNEKLFF
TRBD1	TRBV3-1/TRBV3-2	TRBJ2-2	TGTGCCAGCAGCCCAGGGGGTCTGAACACCGGGGAGCTGTTTTTT	CASSPGGLNTGELFF